These T cell receptor beta chains were read from a single sample in a study of OX40 agonist ivuxolimab in advanced cancers. Produced via immunoSEQ multiplex PCR; TCRdb's table is partial and in-frame only. The sample has around 30,000 clones; approximately 78% are singletons. The source material was CD4+ or CD8+ T cells sorted from blood, sampled in a trial of the OX40 agonist ivuxolimab. All receptors come from an adult with an advanced solid tumor such as melanoma, head and neck, liver or kidney cancer. The CDR3 runs from the conserved cysteine through the conserved F or W. The D gene is left open where the match is weak. Size tells how often a clone was seen (once, few, many) or the class of an expanded clone, and some rows leave it out.

>TRBV14|TRBJ1-2|NA|once
TGTGCCAGCAGCCAGAACCAGGGATCTGGCTACACCTTC
CASSQNQGSGYTF
>TRBV11-2|TRBJ1-1|NA|NA
TGTGCCAGCAGCTTAACGAACGGCCGGCAAGCTTTCTTT
CASSLTNGRQAFF
>TRBV10-3|TRBJ2-7|TRBD1|NA
TGTGCCATCAGATCGGGACAGGGCGACTACGAGCAGTACTTC
CAIRSGQGDYEQYF
>TRBV7-2|TRBJ2-7|NA|few
TGTGCCAGCAGCACACGCCCAACTATGGACGAGCAGTACTTC
CASSTRPTMDEQYF
>TRBV29-1|TRBJ2-3|TRBD2|NA
TGCAGCGTTGAGGCACTAGCGGGCCTTCACACAGATACGCAGTATTTT
CSVEALAGLHTDTQYF
>TRBV7-3|TRBJ2-1|TRBD2|NA
TGTGCCAGCAGCCCCGGGCCTAGCGGCGGGGCTGAGCAGTTCTTC
CASSPGPSGGAEQFF
>TRBV14|TRBJ2-1|NA|NA
TGTGCCAGCAGCCAACTGATAGGGTACGGCTCCTACAATGAGCAGTTCTTC
CASSQLIGYGSYNEQFF
>TRBV2|TRBJ1-5|NA|NA
TGTGCCAGCACGGGGACCGATCAGCCCCAGCATTTT
CASTGTDQPQHF
>TRBV6-5|TRBJ2-2|NA|NA
TGTGCCAGCAGTTTCTTCGGGACCTCGTCCGGGGAGCTGTTTTTT
CASSFFGTSSGELFF
>TRBV10-3|TRBJ1-5|NA|NA
TGTGCCCCGCAGAGTGGGGACAATCAGCCCCAGCATTTT
CAPQSGDNQPQHF
>TRBV5-1|TRBJ1-4|NA|few
TGCGCCAGCAGCTTGGCCTCGGTCCGGGGTAAACTGTTTTTT
CASSLASVRGKLFF
>TRBV7-3|TRBJ2-5|NA|once
TGTGCCAGCAGCTTAGGCTTCGGACAGCAAGAGACCCAGTACTTC
CASSLGFGQQETQYF
>TRBV5-1|TRBJ2-2|TRBD1|NA
TGCGCCAGCAGCTTAATGACAGGGGGGAACACCGGGGAGCTGTTTTTT
CASSLMTGGNTGELFF
>TRBV29-1|TRBJ2-3|NA|NA
TGCAGCGTTGAAGGGTGGGACCGCACAGATACGCAGTATTTT
CSVEGWDRTDTQYF
>TRBV7-2|TRBJ2-7|TRBD1|NA
TGTGCCAGCAGAGGTTCAGGGGGCTACTACGAGCAGTACTTC
CASRGSGGYYEQYF
>TRBV2|TRBJ2-2|NA|NA
TGTGCCAGCAGTGAAGCGCTAGGCCTATACGCCGGGGAGCTGTTTTTT
CASSEALGLYAGELFF
>TRBV7-2|TRBJ2-5|TRBD1|NA
TGTGCCAGCAGCCTTGACAGGGCGCAAGAGACCCAGTACTTC
CASSLDRAQETQYF
>TRBV18|TRBJ1-2|NA|few
TGTGCCAGCTCACCTGAAAGGGACGGCTATGGCTACACCTTC
CASSPERDGYGYTF
>TRBV7-3|TRBJ2-7|TRBD1|NA
TGTGCCAGCAGCCCCCGACAGGGCGAGCAGTACTTC
CASSPRQGEQYF
>TRBV6-1|TRBJ2-5|TRBD2|NA
TGTGCCAGCAGTGCCCCGGCTAGCGGGCCGCAGACCCAGTACTTC
CASSAPASGPQTQYF
>TRBV7-9|TRBJ1-1|NA|NA
TGTGCCAGCAGCTCTCCTAAGTCAGGGGACACTGAAGCTTTCTTT
CASSSPKSGDTEAFF
>TRBV5-1|TRBJ2-5|NA|few
TGCGCCAGCAGCTTGGATCAAGAGACCCAGTACTTC
CASSLDQETQYF
>TRBV20-1|TRBJ1-2|NA|NA
TGCAGGGACCTACAGGGCCCCTTC
CRDLQGPF